This TCR beta chain was obtained from a study of cytomegalovirus exposure and HLA in healthy donors. About the research overall: In an early release, HLA-typed donors contributed 90 million or so unique TCR sequences. In terms of ancestry, the Caucasian-associated cluster contained around four fifths of the 350 to 450 genotyped donors.

Trimming removed 1 base from V and 3 bases from J, with 4 bases in between. The CDR3 contains 13 residues. Germline V gene sequence: CDR1 SGHRS, CDR2 YFSETQ. PCR amplification relied on 60 Vbeta primers (plus 13 Jbeta primers). Method: immunoSEQ multiplex PCR; TCRdb's copy keeps in-frame clones and lacks some. The table includes over 95,000 clones, 65% to 80% detected once. Study-wide results and limits: A later analysis by the authors found several of the most significant clusters apparently linked to common viral pathogens. Donors belonging to an Asian-associated ancestry cluster reportedly showed fewer N-insertions in productive TCRs than the approximately 670-donor mean, according to what a later analysis found.

On this clone itself: What it binds is not known.

The specimen was PBMCs. The receptor was isolated from a man between 40 and 49 years old in good health and CMV-seropositive. This chain connects TRBV5-1 to TRBJ2-2; no firm D call. The CDR3: CASSLYDTGELFF. CDR3 coding DNA: TGCGCCAGCAGCTTGTATGACACCGGGGAGCTGTTTTTT.